This TCR beta chain was identified in a study of T cells after yellow fever vaccination. This clonotype showed up just a few times. Looked up from germline, CDR1 is LGHDT and CDR2 is YNNKEL (reference sequence). V was pared by 1 base and J by 5 bases, with 11 bases between. The CDR3 loop spans 15 amino acids. TCRdb fed the 5' RACE reads into MiXCR, producing one record per CDR3 protein. Among 500,000 to 650,000 distinct CDR3 sequences, 12% were seen once, and the ten largest hold approximately 15%. V is TRBV3-1 and J is TRBJ2-2; D is undetermined. The specimen was PBMCs, collected on the day of the yellow fever booster vaccination. The source is a man aged 25-40 years who received the YFV17D yellow fever vaccine. The chain's CDR3 is CASSQVKLTTGELFF. In DNA form, the CDR3 reads TGTGCCAGCAGCCAAGTTAAACTCACGACCGGGGAGCTGTTTTTT.